A selection of T cell receptor beta chains follows, all from one sample in a study of blood T cells in healthy people across ages. TCRdb itself ran the 5' RACE reads through MiXCR, one entry per CDR3 protein. The sample records about 1.8 million distinct CDR3 sequences, roughly 49% being singletons. Specimen: blood. The receptors originated from a woman aged 40-49 years in good health. CDR3s include the opening cysteine and the closing phenylalanine or tryptophan. A D gene is named only where the DNA matches it firmly. The listing skips clone size in some rows; elsewhere it reads once, few, many or a size class.

d_gene | j_gene | v_gene | abundance | CDR3aa | CDR3nt
TRBD2 | TRBJ2-7 | TRBV4-1 | . | CASSPRPLAVYEQYF | TGCGCCAGCAGCCCCCGGCCACTAGCGGTCTACGAGCAGTACTTC
TRBD2 | TRBJ2-7 | TRBV10-2 | many | CASQPGLAHVEQYF | TGCGCCAGCCAACCGGGACTAGCTCATGTCGAGCAGTACTTC
. | TRBJ1-5 | TRBV12-3/TRBV12-4 | . | CASTATGEGNQPQHF | TGTGCCAGCACGGCAACGGGTGAGGGAAATCAGCCCCAGCATTTT
. | TRBJ2-5 | TRBV24-1 | few | CATSDLSEEETQYF | TGTGCCACCAGTGATTTGTCGGAGGAAGAGACCCAGTACTTC
. | TRBJ1-1 | TRBV27 | . | CASSLFWRVGTEAFF | TGTGCCAGCAGTTTATTTTGGCGGGTCGGGACTGAAGCTTTCTTT
. | TRBJ2-3 | TRBV20-1 | . | CSAGGGTGRTDTQYF | TGCAGTGCTGGGGGGGGGACAGGTCGGACAGATACGCAGTATTTT
TRBD1 | TRBJ1-1 | TRBV7-2 | . | CASSNWDRGKTEAFF | TGTGCCAGCAGCAATTGGGACAGGGGAAAAACTGAAGCTTTCTTT
. | TRBJ1-6 | TRBV7-2 | once | CASIFKDSPLHF | TGTGCCAGCATTTTTAAAGATTCACCCCTCCACTTT
TRBD1 | TRBJ2-5 | TRBV28 | few | CASSSLLGTGPRQETQYF | TGTGCCAGCAGTTCACTTTTGGGGACAGGGCCCCGGCAAGAGACCCAGTACTTC
TRBD1 | TRBJ1-5 | TRBV7-9 | once | CATALTGTNQPQHF | TGTGCCACCGCGCTGACAGGGACCAATCAGCCCCAGCATTTT
. | TRBJ1-4 | TRBV28 | . | CASSFPRDTEKLFF | TGTGCCAGCAGTTTCCCCAGAGATACTGAAAAACTGTTTTTT
TRBD1 | TRBJ2-7 | TRBV5-6 | . | CASRKSPGTGRSYEQYF | TGTGCCAGCAGAAAGTCGCCTGGGACAGGGAGGTCCTACGAGCAGTACTTC
. | TRBJ2-3 | TRBV7-6 | . | CASSLGYDTQYF | TGTGCCAGCAGCTTAGGTTACGATACGCAGTATTTT
. | TRBJ2-7 | TRBV5-1 | few | CASSLVLSTYEQYF | TGCGCCAGCAGCTTGGTTCTTAGTACCTACGAGCAGTACTTC
. | TRBJ2-7 | TRBV16 | . | CASSPLPGGEQYF | TGTGCCAGCAGCCCTCTCCCTGGGGGCGAGCAGTACTTC
. | TRBJ1-3 | TRBV4-2 | . | CASSPDQENTIYF | TGTGCCAGCAGCCCCGACCAGGAAAACACCATATATTTT
. | TRBJ1-2 | TRBV4-2 | . | CASSQGGQTNYGYTF | TGTGCCAGCAGCCAAGGCGGGCAGACAAACTATGGCTACACCTTC
. | TRBJ2-5 | TRBV10-2 | . | CASSESGQAGTQYF | TGCGCCAGCAGTGAGAGCGGCCAGGCTGGGACCCAGTACTTC
TRBD1 | TRBJ1-1 | TRBV27 | . | CVTRDRVRNTEAFF | TGCGTAACCCGGGACAGGGTAAGGAACACTGAAGCTTTCTTT
TRBD1 | TRBJ1-2 | TRBV7-9 | few | CASSPGQSTNYGYTF | TGTGCCAGCAGCCCGGGACAGAGTACTAACTATGGCTACACCTTC
. | TRBJ2-7 | TRBV27 | . | CASSLNRDHEQYF | TGTGCCAGCAGTCTCAACAGGGATCACGAGCAGTACTTC
. | TRBJ2-5 | TRBV4-3 | many | CASSQDTRRETQYF | TGCGCCAGCAGCCAAGATACTAGGCGGGAGACCCAGTACTTC
. | TRBJ1-5 | TRBV7-9 | . | CASSPTGIQPQHF | TGTGCCAGCAGCCCTACAGGGATACAGCCCCAGCATTTT
. | TRBJ1-4 | TRBV7-9 | . | CASSPRRGTLNEKLFF | TGTGCCAGCAGCCCCCGTCGGGGGACACTCAATGAAAAACTGTTTTTT
TRBD1 | TRBJ2-1 | TRBV28 | few | CASSWDRGRWNEQFF | TGTGCCAGCAGCTGGGACAGGGGGCGTTGGAATGAGCAGTTCTTC
TRBD1 | TRBJ2-5 | TRBV12-3/TRBV12-4 | . | CASLTGETQYF | TGTGCCAGCCTGACAGGGGAGACCCAGTACTTC
. | TRBJ1-2 | TRBV6-6 | . | CASSSTAGSYGYTF | TGTGCCAGCAGTTCCACCGCAGGGTCCTATGGCTACACCTTC
. | TRBJ2-3 | TRBV27 | . | CASSLTWGPPDTQYF | TGTGCCAGCAGTTTAACGTGGGGGCCCCCGGATACGCAGTATTTT
TRBD2 | TRBJ2-1 | TRBV5-6 | . | CASSFRLAGANEQFF | TGTGCCAGCAGCTTCAGGCTAGCGGGGGCAAATGAGCAGTTCTTC
. | TRBJ1-1 | TRBV6-1 | . | CASSERGRNTEAFF | TGTGCCAGCAGTGAACGGGGACGGAACACTGAAGCTTTCTTT
. | TRBJ2-2 | TRBV7-2 | . | CASSLSGPNTGELFF | TGTGCCAGCAGCTTATCCGGTCCGAACACCGGGGAGCTGTTTTTT
TRBD2 | TRBJ2-5 | TRBV12-3/TRBV12-4 | once | CASTLRSGRETQYF | TGTGCCAGCACTCTCCGGAGCGGGAGAGAGACCCAGTACTTC
TRBD1 | TRBJ1-5 | TRBV20-1 | . | CSASRGQGTSNQPQHF | TGCAGTGCTAGTCGGGGACAGGGAACTAGCAATCAGCCCCAGCATTTT
TRBD1 | TRBJ1-6 | TRBV7-8 | . | CASSPRAGGGRQYNSPLHF | TGTGCCAGCAGCCCACGAGCAGGGGGGGGCCGCCAGTATAATTCACCCCTCCACTTT
TRBD1 | TRBJ1-2 | TRBV7-9 | few | CASSRDSPLYGYTF | TGTGCCAGCAGTCGGGACAGCCCACTATATGGCTACACCTTC
TRBD2 | TRBJ2-3 | TRBV11-2 | . | CASSLTGRPPTDTQYF | TGTGCCAGCAGCTTAACCGGGAGGCCCCCCACAGATACGCAGTATTTT
. | TRBJ2-5 | TRBV12-3/TRBV12-4 | few | CASSLLAGHQETQYF | TGTGCCAGCAGTTTATTGGCGGGGCACCAAGAGACCCAGTACTTC
TRBD2 | TRBJ2-1 | TRBV9 | . | CASSVELAGGNERFF | TGTGCCAGCAGCGTAGAACTAGCGGGGGGTAATGAGCGGTTCTTC
TRBD1 | TRBJ2-7 | TRBV11-2 | . | CASSTGTAFNEQYF | TGTGCCAGCAGCACCGGGACAGCCTTCAATGAGCAGTACTTC
TRBD1 | TRBJ1-4 | TRBV3-1 | . | CASSQGGTGHEKLFF | TGTGCCAGCAGCCAAGGGGGGACAGGCCATGAAAAACTGTTTTTT
. | TRBJ2-7 | TRBV5-1 | . | CASRTPELNEQYF | TGCGCCAGCAGGACTCCCGAGTTGAACGAGCAGTACTTC
. | TRBJ2-5 | TRBV20-1 | many | CSARDQGVAKETQYF | TGCAGTGCTAGAGATCAAGGGGTAGCTAAGGAGACCCAGTACTTC
. | TRBJ2-1 | TRBV3-1 | . | CASSQAAGNNEQFF | TGTGCCAGCAGCCAAGCGGCCGGAAACAATGAGCAGTTCTTC
TRBD1 | TRBJ2-1 | TRBV5-1 | . | CASSRGQDEQFF | TGCGCCAGCAGCAGAGGACAGGATGAGCAGTTCTTC
. | TRBJ1-6 | TRBV7-2 | . | CASSLVQGSYSPLHF | TGTGCCAGCAGCTTAGTCCAGGGGAGTTATTCACCCCTCCACTTT
. | TRBJ1-2 | TRBV6-2/TRBV6-3 | . | CASSYSNVLSGYTF | TGTGCCAGCAGTTACTCGAACGTGTTATCCGGCTACACCTTC
TRBD1 | TRBJ1-1 | TRBV5-7 | . | CASSLAQTGSNTEAFF | TGTGCCAGCAGCTTGGCCCAGACAGGGAGTAACACTGAAGCTTTCTTT
. | TRBJ2-3 | TRBV12-3/TRBV12-4 | few | CASNPLGWGSTDTQYF | TGTGCCAGCAATCCCCTAGGCTGGGGAAGCACAGATACGCAGTATTTT
. | TRBJ2-5 | TRBV3-1 | few | CASSQDRDIGETQYF | TGTGCCAGCAGCCAAGATCGGGACATAGGGGAGACCCAGTACTTC
. | TRBJ1-1 | TRBV7-2 | . | CASSSQALNTEAFF | TGTGCCAGCAGCTCTCAGGCTTTAAACACTGAAGCTTTCTTT